This T cell receptor beta chain is from a study of T cells in Graves' hyperthyroidism and ophthalmopathy. Study-level background: At initial diagnosis, before any treatment had begun, peripheral blood was obtained.

RNA transcripts served as the template for amplifying TCR beta CDR3 regions. The TCR CDR3 was amplified in a first-round RT-PCR using the HTBI primer set. TCRdb re-derived calls from the multiplex PCR reads in MiXCR, one entry per CDR3 protein. The sample holds approximately 600,000 distinct CDR3 sequences; less than 25% are singletons and the top ten take roughly 30%. Notes on the study in general: Model output signaled ophthalmopathy a median roughly 6 months ahead of onset. Also found in blood were most expanded thyroid clonotypes above 0.001.

This clonotype was recorded at least ten times. Antigen: not known. A Clinical Activity Score of at least 3, a NOSPECS grade of at least 4 and a duration under 3 months were recorded in the ophthalmopathy patients. CDR3 size: 13 residues. Germline lookup yields CDR1 SNHLY and CDR2 FYNNEI. V was clipped by 5 bases and J by 1 base, with 8 bases between them. The chain joins TRBV2 to TRBJ1-2, with D unresolved. The sequencing sample was made of blood. This receptor was obtained from a man between 25 and 39 years old with Graves' ophthalmopathy. The CDR3 coding sequence is TGTGCCAGCAGTTTGGCTAATAACTATGGCTACACCTTC. It encodes CASSLANNYGYTF.